The 25 T cell receptor beta chains reported below all come from one sample, sequenced in a study of T-cell memory formation after mild COVID-19. In TCRdb, the 5' RACE reads were re-called with MiXCR into one record per CDR3 protein. The repertoire consists of fewer than 200,000 distinct CDR3 sequences, with approximately 12% occurring once and the leading ten covering approximately 3.6%. Specimen: PBMCs or a T cell subset sorted from them (not recorded which). Source of these receptors: a man aged 18 to 30 who had mild COVID-19 (a few samples of this study predate the infection). Cell type and time point are not known.

The rearrangement joins TRBV5-1 to TRBJ2-7, with a tentative D call TRBD1 (5 bases). Germline V gene sequence: CDR1 SGHRS, CDR2 YFSETQ. Trimming stripped 3 bases from V and 2 bases from J, with 18 bases between. This CDR3 contains 16 residues. The CDR3 reads CASSSEAGSSAYEQYF. Written as DNA, the CDR3 is TGCGCCAGCAGCTCGGAAGCAGGGTCATCAGCCTACGAGCAGTACTTC.

This chain uses TRBV3-1 with TRBJ1-5; maybe TRBD1 (6 bases). CDR1 and CDR2 from the germline V gene are LGHDT and YNNKEL (reference sequence). This CDR3 is 15 amino acids long. V lost 1 base and J 7 bases, leaving 14 bases between the germline ends. CDR3 in DNA: TGTGCCAGCAGCCAAGGGGGGGGGGCCAACCAGCCCCAGCATTTT. Its translation: CASSQGGGANQPQHF.

The chain has TRBV12-3 or TRBV12-4 and TRBJ2-7; D possibly matches TRBD1 or TRBD2 (6 bases each). The V end lost 5 bases, the J end lost 0 bases, and 17 bases lay between the germline ends. This CDR3 is built from 16 residues. Here the CDR3 reads CASSPRSGASSYEQYF. The CDR3 nucleotides read TGTGCCAGCAGTCCTCGTTCGGGGGCCAGCTCCTACGAGCAGTACTTC.

This clonotype was picked up a small number of times. V usage is TRBV7-2 and J usage is TRBJ2-2, with D uncertain. Trimming cost V 1 base and J 0 bases, with 9 bases left between them. This CDR3 contains 16 residues. Germline loops: CDR1 SGHTA, CDR2 FQGNSA. CDR3: CASSLGRLANTGELFF. The CDR3 DNA follows: TGTGCCAGCAGCTTAGGCCGCCTCGCGAACACCGGGGAGCTGTTTTTT.

This clonotype has just a few counts. The genes are TRBV4-1 and TRBJ2-4; tentative D call: TRBD2 (6 bases). The CDR3 runs 17 residues. V was cut by 3 bases and J by 5 bases, with 20 bases left in between. Looked up from germline, CDR1 is MGHRA and CDR2 is YSYEKL. The CDR3 loop is CASSQRGWGVSENIQYF. The CDR3 nucleotides read TGCGCCAGCAGCCAGAGGGGTTGGGGGGTCAGCGAAAACATTCAGTACTTC.

This clonotype was observed many times. The rearrangement uses TRBV20-1 and TRBJ1-3; D is possibly TRBD1 (5 bases). The germline V gene encodes CDR1 DFQATT and CDR2 SNEGSKA (reference sequence). The CDR3 is 12 amino acids. V was trimmed by 3 bases and J by 2 bases, leaving 5 bases between them. This CDR3 reads CSARDTGNTIYF. Written as DNA, the CDR3 is TGCAGTGCTAGGGACACTGGAAACACCATATATTTT.

This clonotype turned up a few times. The chain is built from TRBV6-5 and TRBJ1-5; no definite D call. Looked up from germline, CDR1 is MNHEY and CDR2 is SVGAGI. Trimming took 6 bases from V and 7 from J, leaving 13 bases between them. The CDR3 is 13 amino acids. This CDR3 is CASRSLDGQPQHF. CDR3 DNA sequence: TGTGCCAGCAGATCCCTTGACGGCCAGCCCCAGCATTTT.

This clonotype was counted between two and nine times. The rearrangement joins TRBV5-5 to TRBJ2-7; D is perhaps TRBD2 (5 bases). Deletions cut 4 bases from V and 2 bases from J, with 13 bases between. CDR3 size: 14 residues. Looked up from germline, CDR1 is SGHKS and CDR2 is YYEKEE (reference sequence). The CDR3 protein is CASSRPRGTYEQYF. CDR3 DNA: TGTGCCAGCAGCCGGCCACGGGGTACCTACGAGCAGTACTTC.

V and J are TRBV7-9 and TRBJ2-2; TRBD1 agrees at 8 bases. The CDR3 totals 13 residues. Trimming removed 4 bases from V and 11 bases from J; junction bases left unmatched: 6. Germline V gene data show CDR1 as SEHNR and CDR2 as FQNEAQ (reference sequence). The DNA of the CDR3 is TGTGCCAGCAGCTACGGCAGGGGGCGCGAGCTGTTTTTT. Encoded protein: CASSYGRGRELFF. The variable domain in full, completed from reference TRBV7-9 and TRBJ2-2, reads DTGVSQNPRHKITKRGQNVTFRCDPISEHNRLYWYRQTLGQGPEFLTYFQNEAQLEKSRLLSDRFSAERPKGSFSTLEIQRTEQGDSAMYLCASSYGRGRELFFGEGSRLTVL.

This chain uses TRBV12-3 or TRBV12-4 with TRBJ1-6; D unclear. Trimming took off 0 bases at V and 7 bases at J, with 4 bases between the two ends. The CDR3 length is 13 residues. CDR3: CASSLAGNSPLHF. The CDR3 nucleotides are TGTGCCAGCAGTTTAGCAGGCAATTCACCCCTCCACTTT.

The rearrangement links TRBV5-1 to TRBJ2-3; no firm D call. CDR3 length: 14 amino acids. V lost 6 bases, J lost 0 bases, and 11 bases lay in between. The germline CDR1 and CDR2 sequences are SGHRS and YFSETQ. CDR3: CASMRTASTDTQYF. CDR3 nucleotide sequence: TGCGCCAGCATGCGCACCGCTAGCACAGATACGCAGTATTTT.

This clonotype has just a few counts. V and J are TRBV24-1 and TRBJ2-3; TRBD1 matches at 7 bases. This CDR3 region has 15 residues. Germline assignment: CDR1 KGHDR and CDR2 SFDVKD. The junction had 8 bases not matched to a gene; V was cut back by 9 bases and J by 0 bases. The CDR3 region is CATGTGAFSTDTQYF. CDR3 nucleotide sequence: TGTGCCACCGGAACAGGGGCCTTTAGCACAGATACGCAGTATTTT.

This clonotype came up a few times. The DNA of the CDR3 is TGTGCCAGTAGTAGCCGACAGCTTCCCTACGAGCAGTACTTC. Encoded protein: CASSSRQLPYEQYF. The chain links TRBV19 to TRBJ2-7, with a possible D match to TRBD1 (5 bases). The CDR3 is 14 amino acids. The V and J ends lost 4 bases and 2 bases respectively, with 12 bases between them. CDR1 and CDR2 from the germline V gene are LNHDA and SQIVND (reference sequence).

The J gene is TRBJ2-2, the V gene TRBV5-1, with 7 nucleotides matching TRBD1. The trim removed 7 bases at V and 8 bases at J, leaving 11 bases unmatched. The CDR3 runs 14 residues. Germline V gives CDR1 SGHRS, CDR2 YFSETQ. CDR3 bases: TGCGCCAGCCGCGACAGGGTTACTACGGGGGAGCTGTTTTTT. It is translated as CASRDRVTTGELFF.

This clonotype has only a few counts. This chain connects TRBV20-1 to TRBJ2-5; D possibly corresponds to TRBD2 (7 bases). The CDR3 loop spans 14 amino acids. CDR1 is DFQATT, CDR2 SNEGSKA, per germline (reference sequence). Trimming took off 1 base at V and 4 bases at J, with 13 bases between the two ends. The CDR3 loop is CSARVGGARETQYF. DNA for the CDR3: TGCAGTGCTAGAGTAGGGGGGGCCCGAGAGACCCAGTACTTC.

This clonotype was counted a few times. The rearrangement joins TRBV28 to TRBJ2-3, with D perhaps matching TRBD1 (7 bases). V was shortened by 8 bases and J by 6 bases, with 21 bases between the two germline ends. The CDR3 is 15 residues long. Germline lookup yields CDR1 MDHEN and CDR2 SYDVKM. CDR3 residues: CASAGGSGRTDTQYF. CDR3 coding DNA: TGTGCCAGCGCAGGGGGGTCTGGGCGGACCGATACGCAGTATTTT.

This clonotype was seen only a few times. A junction end diverges from the germline sequence, so it may reflect a read error. This chain uses TRBV7-7 with TRBJ1-4; D is unclear. Germline V gene lookup returns CDR1 SSHAT and CDR2 FNYEAQ (reference sequence). The CDR3 loop spans 14 amino acids. The CDR3 coding sequence is TGTGCTAGCAGCTTAGAACACAGCTGGAGGGAACTGTTTTTT. This encodes CASSLEHSWRELFF.

The V call is TRBV12-3 or TRBV12-4, the J call TRBJ1-2, with unresolved D. The CDR3 runs to 12 residues. V was trimmed by 3 bases and J by 8 bases, leaving 10 bases between them. The CDR3 region has the DNA TGTGCCAGCAGTTTTATTACAAGGGGCTACACCTTC. The encoded protein is CASSFITRGYTF.

This chain uses TRBV5-1 with TRBJ2-5; either TRBD1 or TRBD2 may supply D (6 bases each). Germline-derived CDR1 and CDR2 are SGHRS and YFSETQ. V was cut by 0 bases and J by 2 bases, with 14 bases left in between. The CDR3 is made up of 16 amino acids. The CDR3 spells CASSLAVGGPQETQYF. The CDR3 nucleotides read TGCGCCAGCAGCTTGGCGGTGGGGGGCCCTCAAGAGACCCAGTACTTC.

This clonotype was counted a few times. The gene calls are TRBV3-1 and TRBJ1-2; tentative D call: TRBD1 (5 bases). CDR3 size: 14 residues. The germline V and J ends were trimmed by 4 bases and 8 bases, with 17 bases remaining between them. Germline lookup yields CDR1 LGHDT and CDR2 YNNKEL (reference sequence). CDR3 loop: CASSPHGGVSGYTF. In nucleotides, the CDR3 is TGTGCCAGCAGCCCCCACGGGGGGGTATCCGGCTACACCTTC. The complete variable domain, with remaining parts taken from reference TRBV3-1 and TRBJ1-2, reads DTAVSQTPKYLVTQMGNDKSIKCEQNLGHDTMYWYKQDSKKFLKIMFSYNNKELIINETVPNRFSPKSPDKAHLNLHINSLELGDSAVYFCASSPHGGVSGYTFGSGTRLTVV.

The chain joins TRBV29-1 to TRBJ1-1; 7 bases agree with TRBD1. This CDR3 is 13 amino acids long. Germline V CDR1 and CDR2: SQVTM, ANQGSEA. The trim removed 2 bases at V and 2 bases at J, leaving 2 bases unmatched. Here the CDR3 DNA reads TGCAGCGTTGAACAGGGGGTAAACACTGAAGCTTTCTTT. Encoded protein: CSVEQGVNTEAFF. The full variable domain, rest sourced from reference TRBV29-1 and TRBJ1-1, is SAVISQKPSRDICQRGTSLTIQCQVDSQVTMMFWYRQQPGQSLTLIATANQGSEATYESGFVIDKFPISRPNLTFSTLTVSNMSPEDSSIYLCSVEQGVNTEAFFGQGTRLTVV.

CDR3 sequence (DNA): TGTGCCAGCAGTTCGGGACAGGGGGACAGGGGTGAGCAGTTCTTC. As protein: CASSSGQGDRGEQFF. The V and J genes are TRBV28 and TRBJ2-1, with 11 bases fitting TRBD1. Germline CDR1 is MDHEN and CDR2 is SYDVKM. CDR3 size: 15 residues. Germline trimming cut 4 bases from V and 9 bases from J; bases unmatched to any gene: 8.

The V and J genes are TRBV23-1 and TRBJ1-4; 7 nucleotides align to TRBD1. TRBV23-1 is known as an ORF, though its function is uncertain. The CDR3 has 13 amino acids. The V gene end was trimmed by 3 bases and the J gene end by 8 bases; junction bases not matched to a gene: 3. DNA of the CDR3: TGCGCCAGCAGTCAGACAGGGCCGGAAAAACTGTTTTTT. Translating it yields CASSQTGPEKLFF.

This clonotype was recorded many times. The chain couples TRBV6-6 to TRBJ1-6; D remains ambiguous. V lost 2 bases to trimming and J lost 13 bases, with 15 bases between them. Germline V gene lookup returns CDR1 MNHNY and CDR2 SVGAGI (reference sequence). The CDR3 loop spans 14 amino acids. CDR3 coding DNA: TGTGCCAGCAGTTACCAACCCCGGATGACGCCCCTCCACTTT. Its protein product is CASSYQPRMTPLHF.

The rearrangement uses TRBV7-2 and TRBJ1-2; no reliable D call. V was pared by 2 bases and J by 8 bases, with 9 bases between. The CDR3 spans 12 residues. Per germline, CDR1 SGHTA and CDR2 FQGNSA. The CDR3 nucleotides read TGTGCCAGCAGCTTACTGGGAAGGGGCTACACCTTC. As protein: CASSLLGRGYTF. The entire variable domain, with the rest obtained from reference TRBV7-2 and TRBJ1-2, is as follows: GAGVSQSPSNKVTEKGKDVELRCDPISGHTALYWYRQSLGQGLEFLIYFQGNSAPDKSGLPSDRFSAERTGGSVSTLTIQRTQQEDSAVYLCASSLLGRGYTFGSGTRLTVV.